Below, 2 T cell receptor beta chains from the same sample are listed, as sequenced in a study of identical twins. Each CDR3 protein is one row after TCRdb ran MiXCR on the 5' RACE reads. The table has 310,000 or so distinct CDR3 sequences, about 8.9% seen once; the top ten hold over 2%. This sample also appeared in a second study, on yellow fever vaccine responses in identical twins.

The material sequenced was memory (CD45RO+) T cells sorted from blood. Source of these receptors: a woman under 30 in good health.

The chain is built from TRBV20-1 and TRBJ2-5; no definite D call. Germline V lookup: CDR1 DFQATT, CDR2 SNEGSKA (reference sequence). V dropped 6 bases and J dropped 2 bases, with 19 bases sitting between them. This CDR3 has 15 amino acids. CDR3 protein: CSASKISSDQETQYF. In DNA form, the CDR3 reads TGCAGTGCCTCCAAGATATCATCAGATCAAGAGACCCAGTACTTC.

The rearrangement joins TRBV20-1 to TRBJ1-2, with D perhaps TRBD1 (6 bases). The CDR3 contains 14 residues. The ends were cut back, 5 bases at V and 6 bases at J, with 19 bases in the middle. The germline gives CDR1 DFQATT, CDR2 SNEGSKA (reference sequence). The CDR3 DNA reads TGCAGTGCTCCCTTACAAGGGGGGTCGGATGGCTACACCTTC. The encoded protein is CSAPLQGGSDGYTF.